The 8 T cell receptor beta chains below were found in one sample sequenced in a study of CD8+ T cells in alopecia areata (dated by TCRdb to 2017 to 2018). The method behind the library was the immunoSEQ multiplex PCR assay. To provide template for TCR sequencing, every sample had RNA extracted and reverse transcribed into cDNA. TCRdb carries this immuneACCESS record with in-frame sequences only. Its versions omit some clonotypes, under half of them owing to an unresolved V gene in the studies checked, with the rest unexplained. This sample lists around 190,000 clones; approximately 60% were detected once. Around 5% of the sample goes to the ten largest clones. The source material was CD8+ T cells sorted from blood. These receptors originate from a human donor in good health.

This sequence joins TRBV29-1 and TRBJ1-1, with TRBD1 identical over 9 bases. CDR1 SQVTM and CDR2 ANQGSEA come from the germline V gene. This CDR3 is 15 amino acids long. The CDR3 protein is CSMVAYRGRSTEAFF. Here the CDR3 DNA reads TGCTCAATGGTTGCATACAGGGGGCGAAGCACTGAAGCTTTCTTT. The complete variable domain, with remaining parts taken from reference TRBV29-1 and TRBJ1-1, reads SAVISQKPSRDICQRGTSLTIQCQVDSQVTMMFWYRQQPGQSLTLIATANQGSEATYESGFVIDKFPISRPNLTFSTLTVSNMSPEDSSIYLCSMVAYRGRSTEAFFGQGTRLTVV.

A few counts support this clone. The DNA of the CDR3 is TGTGCCAGCAGCCAAGCCTCAGTTTATAATTCACCCCTCCACTTT. Encoded protein: CASSQASVYNSPLHF. The rearrangement uses TRBV14 and TRBJ1-6; D remains ambiguous. V dropped 1 base and J dropped 4 bases, with 8 bases sitting between them. The CDR3 is 15 amino acids. CDR1 SGHDN and CDR2 FVKESK come from the germline V gene.

CDR3 protein: CSVPNRKRTDTQYF. The CDR3 region has the DNA TGCAGCGTCCCAAACAGAAAGCGCACAGATACGCAGTATTTT. The chain recombines TRBV29-1 with TRBJ2-3; no firm D call. The V gene lost 6 bases and the J gene lost 1 base, with 14 bases spanning the gap. There are 14 residues in the CDR3. CDR1 and CDR2 from the germline V gene are SQVTM and ANQGSEA.

The chain recombines TRBV12-5 with TRBJ2-5, with 7 bases lining up with TRBD1. The germline V gene encodes CDR1 LGHNT and CDR2 FRNRAP. CDR3 length equals 16 residues. The ends lost 1 base at V and 2 bases at J; junction bases unmatched: 7. The DNA for the CDR3 is TGTGCTAGTGGTTTGGGACAGGGAGCCCCACAAGAGACCCAGTACTTC. It yields the protein CASGLGQGAPQETQYF.

CDR3 sequence (DNA): TGTGCCTGGACCAACCTGGTGGGGCAGAACTTTTACTACGAGCAGTACTTC. Translating it yields CAWTNLVGQNFYYEQYF. The chain employs TRBV30 and TRBJ2-7; tentatively, D is TRBD1 (5 bases). The germline V and J ends were trimmed by 4 bases and 3 bases, with 25 bases remaining between them. CDR3 length: 17 amino acids. Germline V gene data show CDR1 as GTSNPN and CDR2 as SVGIG (reference sequence). Complete variable domain (other parts from reference TRBV30 and TRBJ2-7): SQTIHQWPATLVQPVGSPLSLECTVEGTSNPNLYWYRQAAGRGLQLLFYSVGIGQISSEVPQNLSASRPQDRQFILSSKKLLLSDSGFYLCAWTNLVGQNFYYEQYFGPGTRLTVT.

The chain couples TRBV6-1 to TRBJ1-1; 11 bases line up with TRBD1. V lost 6 bases, J lost 3 bases, and 3 bases stayed unmatched. This CDR3 has 14 amino acids. CDR1 MNHNS and CDR2 SASEGT come from the germline V gene. This CDR3 is CASSRDRGYTEAFF. For the CDR3, the DNA is TGTGCCAGCAGCCGGGACAGGGGGTACACTGAAGCTTTCTTT.

This clone was seen more than once but under ten times. The rearrangement joins TRBV7-9 to TRBJ1-1; 8 nucleotides agree with TRBD1. The germline CDR1 and CDR2 sequences are SEHNR and FQNEAQ (reference sequence). CDR3 length: 13 amino acids. After removal of 5 bases from V and 3 bases from J, the junction contained 2 bases not matched to a gene. As DNA, the CDR3 is TGTGCCAGCAGCGGGACAGGAGACACTGAAGCTTTCTTT. This sequence encodes CASSGTGDTEAFF.

This clone has just one count. J is TRBJ2-7 and V is TRBV7-9; 9 nucleotides align to TRBD2. This CDR3 comprises 13 residues. Germline trimming cut 5 bases from V and 7 bases from J; bases unmatched to any gene: 6. The V gene's germline CDR1 is SEHNR and CDR2 FQNEAQ (reference sequence). CDR3: CASSPSGVEEQYF. The DNA of the CDR3 is TGTGCCAGCAGCCCTAGCGGGGTGGAGGAGCAGTACTTC.